This T cell receptor (beta chain) was obtained from a study of regulatory T cells in long-lasting Graves disease. CDR3 length: 15 residues. V was pared by 6 bases and J by 5 bases, with 8 bases of the junction left unmatched. Germline CDR1 reads MDHEN; CDR2 reads SYDVKM. For TCR beta, libraries came from iRepertoire HTBI primers and Arm-PCR of CDR3 regions. Using its own MiXCR run on the multiplex PCR reads, TCRdb lists one record per CDR3 protein. The sample has more than 350,000 distinct CDR3 sequences, about 21% seen once. This clonotype was detected many times. Regarding time point: persistent/refractory GD, antithyroid drugs over 5 years with positive TRAb. Extracted RNA from PBMCs served as the source of the TCR library.

Material: peripheral blood mononuclear cells (PBMCs), obtained when the disease was refractory, from a patient treated with antithyroid drugs. The clonotype comes from a female donor with Graves disease. The V call is TRBV28, the J call TRBJ2-5, with 11 nucleotides matching TRBD1. The CDR3 reads CASSRGQGARETQYF. The CDR3 nucleotides read TGTGCCAGCAGCCGCGGACAGGGGGCACGGGAGACCCAGTACTTC.